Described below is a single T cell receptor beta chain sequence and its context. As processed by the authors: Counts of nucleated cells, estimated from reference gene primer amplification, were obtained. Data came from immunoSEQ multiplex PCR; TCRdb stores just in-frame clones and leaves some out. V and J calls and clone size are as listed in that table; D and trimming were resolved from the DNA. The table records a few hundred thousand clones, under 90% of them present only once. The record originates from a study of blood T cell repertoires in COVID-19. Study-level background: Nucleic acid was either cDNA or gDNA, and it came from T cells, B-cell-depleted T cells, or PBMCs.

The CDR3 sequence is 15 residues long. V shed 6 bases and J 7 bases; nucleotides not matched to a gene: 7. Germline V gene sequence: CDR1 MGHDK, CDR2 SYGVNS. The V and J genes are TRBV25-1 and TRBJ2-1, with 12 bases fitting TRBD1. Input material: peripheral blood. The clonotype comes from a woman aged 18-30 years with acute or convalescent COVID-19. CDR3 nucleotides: TGTGCCAGCAGCCCCGGGACAGGGGGCTTGAATGAGCAGTTCTTC. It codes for CASSPGTGGLNEQFF. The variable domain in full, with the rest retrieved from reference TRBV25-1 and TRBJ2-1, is EADIYQTPRYLVIGTGKKITLECSQTMGHDKMYWYQQDPGMELHLIHYSYGVNSTEKGDLSSESTVSRIRTEHFPLTLESARPSHTSQYLCASSPGTGGLNEQFFGPGTRLTVL.